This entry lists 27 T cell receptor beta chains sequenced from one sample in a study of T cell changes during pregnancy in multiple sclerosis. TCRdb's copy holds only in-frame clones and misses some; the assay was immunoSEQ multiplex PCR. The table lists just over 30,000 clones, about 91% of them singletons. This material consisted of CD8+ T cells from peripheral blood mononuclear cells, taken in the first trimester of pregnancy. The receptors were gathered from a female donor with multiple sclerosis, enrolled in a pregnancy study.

CDR3 amino acids: CASTFKLGLDTGELFF. DNA of the CDR3: TGTGCCAGCACTTTCAAATTAGGACTGGACACCGGGGAGCTGTTTTTT. The V call is TRBV27, the J call TRBJ2-2; D may be TRBD2 (5 bases). Germline V gene sequence: CDR1 MNHEY, CDR2 SMNVEV (reference sequence). This CDR3 is built from 16 residues. Trimming left V 7 bases short and J 3 bases short, with 18 bases between.

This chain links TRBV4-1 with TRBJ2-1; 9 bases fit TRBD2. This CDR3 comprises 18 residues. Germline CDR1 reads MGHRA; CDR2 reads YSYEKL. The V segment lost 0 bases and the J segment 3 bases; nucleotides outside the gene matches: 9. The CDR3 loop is CASSQDPWREGRYNEQFF. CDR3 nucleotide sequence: TGCGCCAGCAGCCAAGATCCGTGGCGGGAGGGCCGCTACAATGAGCAGTTCTTC.

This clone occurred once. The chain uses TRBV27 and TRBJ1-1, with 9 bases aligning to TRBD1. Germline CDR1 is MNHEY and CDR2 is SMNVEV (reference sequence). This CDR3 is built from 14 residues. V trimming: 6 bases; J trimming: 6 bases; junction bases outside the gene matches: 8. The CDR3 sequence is CASSIGTGMAEAFF. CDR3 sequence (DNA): TGTGCCAGCAGCATCGGGACAGGGATGGCTGAAGCTTTCTTT.

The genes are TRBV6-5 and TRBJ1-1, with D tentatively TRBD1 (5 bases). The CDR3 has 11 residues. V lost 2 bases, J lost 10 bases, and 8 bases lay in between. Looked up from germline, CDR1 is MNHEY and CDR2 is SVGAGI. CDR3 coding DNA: TGTGCCAGCAGTTACGGGGGGGGAGCTTTCTTT. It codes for CASSYGGGAFF.

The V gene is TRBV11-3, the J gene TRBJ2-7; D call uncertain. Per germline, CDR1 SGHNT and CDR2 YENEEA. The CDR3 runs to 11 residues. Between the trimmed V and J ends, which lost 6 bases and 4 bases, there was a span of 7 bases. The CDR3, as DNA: TGTGCCAGCAGGAGCAGGTACGAGCAGTACTTC. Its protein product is CASRSRYEQYF.

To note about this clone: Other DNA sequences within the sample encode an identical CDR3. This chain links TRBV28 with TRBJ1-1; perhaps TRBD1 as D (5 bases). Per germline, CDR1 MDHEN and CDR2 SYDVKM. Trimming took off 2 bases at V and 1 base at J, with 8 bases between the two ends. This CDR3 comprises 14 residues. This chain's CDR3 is CASSLVGGNTEAFF. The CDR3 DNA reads TGTGCCAGCAGTTTAGTGGGGGGGAACACTGAAGCTTTCTTT.

The CDR3 coding sequence is TGTGCCAGCAGTTTTCCGAGCTCCTACGAGCAGTACTTC. It is translated as CASSFPSSYEQYF. This chain joins TRBV28 and TRBJ2-7; D uncertain. Germline values: CDR1 MDHEN, CDR2 SYDVKM. There are 13 residues in the CDR3. The germline V and J ends were trimmed by 3 bases and 0 bases, with 6 bases remaining between them.

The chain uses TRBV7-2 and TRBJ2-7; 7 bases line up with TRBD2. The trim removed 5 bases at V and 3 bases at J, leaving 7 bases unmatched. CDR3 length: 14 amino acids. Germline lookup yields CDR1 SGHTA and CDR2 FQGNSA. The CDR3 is CASSVLGGDYEQYF. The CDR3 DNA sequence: TGTGCCAGCAGCGTTTTGGGGGGGGACTACGAGCAGTACTTC. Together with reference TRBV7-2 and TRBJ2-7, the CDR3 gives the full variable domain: GAGVSQSPSNKVTEKGKDVELRCDPISGHTALYWYRQSLGQGLEFLIYFQGNSAPDKSGLPSDRFSAERTGGSVSTLTIQRTQQEDSAVYLCASSVLGGDYEQYFGPGTRLTVT.

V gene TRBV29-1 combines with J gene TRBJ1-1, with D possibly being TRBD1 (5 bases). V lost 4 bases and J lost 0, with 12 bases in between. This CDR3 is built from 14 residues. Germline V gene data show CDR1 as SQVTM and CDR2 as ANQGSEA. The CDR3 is CSVAWTSLNTEAFF. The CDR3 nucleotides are TGCAGCGTTGCTTGGACATCCTTGAACACTGAAGCTTTCTTT.

The CDR3, as DNA: TGTGCCAGCAGCTTACGGCCCGGGGGGGGCGCTAGCACAGATACGCAGTATTTT. Translated: CASSLRPGGGASTDTQYF. V usage is TRBV7-3 and J usage is TRBJ2-3; 8 bases line up with TRBD2. Germline V lookup: CDR1 SGHTA, CDR2 FQGTGA. V lost 2 bases to trimming and J lost 0 bases; unmatched junction nucleotides: 10. This CDR3 has 18 amino acids.

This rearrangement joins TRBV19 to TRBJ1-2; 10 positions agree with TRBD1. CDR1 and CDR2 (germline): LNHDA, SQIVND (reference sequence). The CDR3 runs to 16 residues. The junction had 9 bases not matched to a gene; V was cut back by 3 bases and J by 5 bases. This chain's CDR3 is CASSIGTGDLGYGYTF. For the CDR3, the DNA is TGTGCCAGTAGTATCGGGACAGGGGATCTCGGGTATGGCTACACCTTC.

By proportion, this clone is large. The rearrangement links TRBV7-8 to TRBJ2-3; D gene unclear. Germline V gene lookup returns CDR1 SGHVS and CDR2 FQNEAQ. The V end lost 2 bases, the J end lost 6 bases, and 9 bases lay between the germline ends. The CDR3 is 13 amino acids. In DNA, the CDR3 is TGTGCCAGCAGCTTACTCCACGGGGATACGCAGTATTTT. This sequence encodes CASSLLHGDTQYF.

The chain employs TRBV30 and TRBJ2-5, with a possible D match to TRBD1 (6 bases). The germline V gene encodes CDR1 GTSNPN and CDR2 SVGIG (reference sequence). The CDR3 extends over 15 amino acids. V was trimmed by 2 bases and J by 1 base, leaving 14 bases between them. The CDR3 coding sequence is TGTGCCTGGAGTTCAGCAGGGGCCCCCCAAGAGACCCAGTACTTC. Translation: CAWSSAGAPQETQYF. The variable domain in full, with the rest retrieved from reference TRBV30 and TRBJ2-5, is SQTIHQWPATLVQPVGSPLSLECTVEGTSNPNLYWYRQAAGRGLQLLFYSVGIGQISSEVPQNLSASRPQDRQFILSSKKLLLSDSGFYLCAWSSAGAPQETQYFGPGTRLLVL.

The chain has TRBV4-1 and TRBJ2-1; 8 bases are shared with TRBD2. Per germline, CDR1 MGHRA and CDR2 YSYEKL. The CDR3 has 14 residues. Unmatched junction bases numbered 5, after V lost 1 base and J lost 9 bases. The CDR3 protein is CASSQVGGAFEQFF. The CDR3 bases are TGCGCCAGCAGCCAAGTCGGGGGGGCCTTTGAGCAGTTCTTC.

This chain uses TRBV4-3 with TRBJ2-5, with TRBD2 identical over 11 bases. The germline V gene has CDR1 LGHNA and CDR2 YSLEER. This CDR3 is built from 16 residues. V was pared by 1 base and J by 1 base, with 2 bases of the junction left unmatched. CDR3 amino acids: CASSQGLAGIQETQYF. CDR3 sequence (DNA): TGCGCCAGCAGCCAAGGACTAGCGGGGATCCAAGAGACCCAGTACTTC.

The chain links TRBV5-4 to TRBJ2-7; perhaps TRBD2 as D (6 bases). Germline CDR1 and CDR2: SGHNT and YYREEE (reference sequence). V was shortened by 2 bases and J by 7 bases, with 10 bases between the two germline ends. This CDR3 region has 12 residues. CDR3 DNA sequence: TGTGCCAGCAGCTTTTTTGCGGGGGAGCAGTACTTC. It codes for CASSFFAGEQYF.

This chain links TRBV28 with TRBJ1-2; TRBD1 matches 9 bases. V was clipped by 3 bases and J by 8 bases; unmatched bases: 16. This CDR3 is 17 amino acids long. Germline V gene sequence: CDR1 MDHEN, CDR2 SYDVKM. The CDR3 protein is CASSFVGGPGQGGGYTF. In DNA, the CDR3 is TGTGCCAGCAGTTTCGTGGGGGGCCCGGGACAGGGAGGGGGCTACACCTTC.

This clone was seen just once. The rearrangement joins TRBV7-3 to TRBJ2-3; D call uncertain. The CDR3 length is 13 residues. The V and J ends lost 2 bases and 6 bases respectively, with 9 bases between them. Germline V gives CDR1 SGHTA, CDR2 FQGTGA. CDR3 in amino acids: CASSLLHGDTQYF. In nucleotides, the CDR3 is TGTGCCAGCAGCTTACTCCACGGGGATACGCAGTATTTT.

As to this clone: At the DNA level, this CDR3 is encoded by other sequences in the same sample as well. Here the CDR3 reads CASSLGLAGGPDTQYF. The DNA for the CDR3 is TGTGCCAGCAGCTTAGGGCTAGCGGGGGGCCCCGATACGCAGTATTTT. This chain joins TRBV7-3 and TRBJ2-3; TRBD2 matches 11 bases. CDR3 length: 16 residues. Germline lookup yields CDR1 SGHTA and CDR2 FQGTGA. The junction had 7 bases not matched to a gene; V was cut back by 2 bases and J by 6 bases.

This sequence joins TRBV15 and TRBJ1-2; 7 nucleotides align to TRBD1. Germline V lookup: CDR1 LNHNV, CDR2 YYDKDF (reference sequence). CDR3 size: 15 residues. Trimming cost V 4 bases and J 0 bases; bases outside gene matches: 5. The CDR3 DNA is TGTGCCACCAGCATCGGGACAGAAGCTAACTATGGCTACACCTTC. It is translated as CATSIGTEANYGYTF.

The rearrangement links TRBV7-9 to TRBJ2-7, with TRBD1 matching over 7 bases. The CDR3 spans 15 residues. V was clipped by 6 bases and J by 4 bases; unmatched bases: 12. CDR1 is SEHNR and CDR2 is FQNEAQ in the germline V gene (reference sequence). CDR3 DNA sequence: TGTGCCAGCAGTCCCCCGGGACAGAAGCTTTACGAGCAGTACTTC. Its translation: CASSPPGQKLYEQYF.

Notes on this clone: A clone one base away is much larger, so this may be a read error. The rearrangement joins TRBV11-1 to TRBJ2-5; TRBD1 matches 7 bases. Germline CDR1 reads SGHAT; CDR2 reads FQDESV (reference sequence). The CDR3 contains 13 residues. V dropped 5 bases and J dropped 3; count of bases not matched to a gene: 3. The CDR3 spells CASSPGTEETQYF. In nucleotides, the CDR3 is TGTGCCAGCAGCCCCGGGACAGAAGAGACCCAGTACTTC.

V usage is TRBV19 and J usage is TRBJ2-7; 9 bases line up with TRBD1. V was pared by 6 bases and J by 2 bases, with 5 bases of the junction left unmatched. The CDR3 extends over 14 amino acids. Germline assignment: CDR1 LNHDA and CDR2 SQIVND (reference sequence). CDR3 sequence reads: CASRTGTGTYEQYF. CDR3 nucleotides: TGTGCCAGTAGGACCGGGACAGGGACCTACGAGCAGTACTTC. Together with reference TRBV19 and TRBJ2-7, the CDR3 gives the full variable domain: DGGITQSPKYLFRKEGQNVTLSCEQNLNHDAMYWYRQDPGQGLRLIYYSQIVNDFQKGDIAEGYSVSREKKESFPLTVTSAQKNPTAFYLCASRTGTGTYEQYFGPGTRLTVT.

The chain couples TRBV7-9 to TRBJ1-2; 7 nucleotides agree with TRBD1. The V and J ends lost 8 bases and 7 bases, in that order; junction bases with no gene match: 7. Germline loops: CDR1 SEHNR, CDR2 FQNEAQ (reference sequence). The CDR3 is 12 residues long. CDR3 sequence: CASGHRGTGYTF. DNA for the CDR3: TGTGCCAGCGGCCACAGGGGTACTGGCTACACCTTC.

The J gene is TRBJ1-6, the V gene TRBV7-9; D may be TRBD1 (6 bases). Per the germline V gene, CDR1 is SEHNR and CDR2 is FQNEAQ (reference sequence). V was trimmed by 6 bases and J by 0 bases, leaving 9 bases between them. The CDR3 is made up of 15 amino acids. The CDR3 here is CASSRGSSYNSPLHF. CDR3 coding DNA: TGTGCCAGCAGTAGGGGGAGCTCCTATAATTCACCCCTCCACTTT.

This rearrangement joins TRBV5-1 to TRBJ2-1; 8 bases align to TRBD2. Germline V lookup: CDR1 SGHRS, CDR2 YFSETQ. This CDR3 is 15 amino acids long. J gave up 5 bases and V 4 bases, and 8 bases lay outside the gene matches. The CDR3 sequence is CASSDREGPHNEQFF. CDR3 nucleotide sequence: TGCGCCAGCAGCGACCGGGAGGGCCCCCACAATGAGCAGTTCTTC.

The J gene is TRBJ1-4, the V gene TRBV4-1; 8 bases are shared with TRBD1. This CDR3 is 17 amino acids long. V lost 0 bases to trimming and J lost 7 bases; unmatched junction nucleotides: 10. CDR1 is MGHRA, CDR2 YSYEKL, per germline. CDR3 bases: TGCGCCAGCAGCCAAGATTTGACAGGGGAGGACAGTGAAAAACTGTTTTTT. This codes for CASSQDLTGEDSEKLFF.